The T cell receptor (beta chain) described here comes from a study of T cell repertoires in ileal Crohn's disease. Produced via immunoSEQ multiplex PCR; TCRdb's table is partial and in-frame only. The sample lists around 8,000 clones; roughly 73% were seen once. V lost 4 bases to trimming and J lost 0 bases, with 7 bases between them. The CDR3 is 15 residues long. Looked up from germline, CDR1 is SGHDN and CDR2 is FVKESK. The clonotype originates from an adult with Crohn's disease. Specimen: ileal tissue. This rearrangement joins TRBV14 to TRBJ2-6, with D uncertain. The CDR3 here is CASSLRNSGANVLTF. The CDR3 DNA reads TGTGCCAGCAGCCTCCGTAACTCTGGGGCCAACGTCCTGACTTTC.